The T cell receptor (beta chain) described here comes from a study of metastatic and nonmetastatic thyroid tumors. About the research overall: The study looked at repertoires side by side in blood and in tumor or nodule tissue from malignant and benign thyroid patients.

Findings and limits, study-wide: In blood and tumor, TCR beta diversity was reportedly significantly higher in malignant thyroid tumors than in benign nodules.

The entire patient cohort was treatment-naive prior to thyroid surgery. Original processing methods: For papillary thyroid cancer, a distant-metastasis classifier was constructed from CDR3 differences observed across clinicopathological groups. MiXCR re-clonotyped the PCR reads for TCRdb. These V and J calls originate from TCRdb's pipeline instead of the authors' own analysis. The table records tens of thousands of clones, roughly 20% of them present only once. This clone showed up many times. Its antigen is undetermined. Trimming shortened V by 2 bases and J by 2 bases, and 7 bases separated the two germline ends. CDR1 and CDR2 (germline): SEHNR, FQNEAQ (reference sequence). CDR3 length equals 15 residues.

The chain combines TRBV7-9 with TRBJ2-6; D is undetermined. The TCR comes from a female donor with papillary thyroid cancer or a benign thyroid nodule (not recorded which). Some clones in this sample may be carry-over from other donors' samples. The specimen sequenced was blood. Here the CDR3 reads CASSLIYAGANVLTF. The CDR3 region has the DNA TGTGCCAGCAGCTTAATCTACGCTGGGGCCAACGTCCTGACTTTC.